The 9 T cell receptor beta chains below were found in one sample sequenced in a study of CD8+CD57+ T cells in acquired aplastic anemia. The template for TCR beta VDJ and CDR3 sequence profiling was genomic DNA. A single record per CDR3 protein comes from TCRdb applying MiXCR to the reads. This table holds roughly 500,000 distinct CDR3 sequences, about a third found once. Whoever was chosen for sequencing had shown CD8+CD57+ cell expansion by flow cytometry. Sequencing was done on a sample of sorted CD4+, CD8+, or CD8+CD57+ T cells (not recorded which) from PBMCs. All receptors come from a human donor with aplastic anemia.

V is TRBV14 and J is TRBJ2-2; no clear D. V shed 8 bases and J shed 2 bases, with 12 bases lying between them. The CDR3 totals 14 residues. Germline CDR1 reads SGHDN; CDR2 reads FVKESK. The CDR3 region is CASSPPTNTGELFF. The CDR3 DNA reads TGTGCCAGCTCACCACCGACCAACACCGGGGAGCTGTTTTTT.

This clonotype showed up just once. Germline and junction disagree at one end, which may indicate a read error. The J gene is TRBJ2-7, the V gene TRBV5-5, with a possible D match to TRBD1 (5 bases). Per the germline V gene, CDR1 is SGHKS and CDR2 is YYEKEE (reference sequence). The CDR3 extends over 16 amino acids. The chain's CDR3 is CASTRYMTVNSYGQYF. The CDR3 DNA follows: TGTGCCAGCACCCGATACATGACAGTCAACTCCTACGGGCAGTACTTC.

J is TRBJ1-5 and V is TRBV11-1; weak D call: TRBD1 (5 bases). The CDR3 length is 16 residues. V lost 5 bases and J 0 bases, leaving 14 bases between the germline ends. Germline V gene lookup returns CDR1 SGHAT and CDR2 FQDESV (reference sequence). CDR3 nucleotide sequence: TGTGCCAGCAGCCCTGGGCAGGGACTTAGCAATCAGCCCCAGCATTTT. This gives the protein CASSPGQGLSNQPQHF.

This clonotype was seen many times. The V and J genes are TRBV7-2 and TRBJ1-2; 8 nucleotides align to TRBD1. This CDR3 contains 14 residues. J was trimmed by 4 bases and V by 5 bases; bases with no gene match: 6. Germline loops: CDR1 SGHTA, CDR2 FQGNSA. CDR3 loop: CASSPDRVFYGYTF. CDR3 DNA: TGTGCCAGCAGCCCGGACAGGGTGTTCTATGGCTACACCTTC.

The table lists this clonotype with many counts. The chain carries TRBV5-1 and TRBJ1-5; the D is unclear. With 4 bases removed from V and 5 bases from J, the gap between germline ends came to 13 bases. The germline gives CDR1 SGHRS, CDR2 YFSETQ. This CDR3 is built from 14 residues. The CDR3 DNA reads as TGCGCCAGCAGCCAGGACGGGAGAGATCAGCCCCAGCATTTT. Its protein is CASSQDGRDQPQHF.

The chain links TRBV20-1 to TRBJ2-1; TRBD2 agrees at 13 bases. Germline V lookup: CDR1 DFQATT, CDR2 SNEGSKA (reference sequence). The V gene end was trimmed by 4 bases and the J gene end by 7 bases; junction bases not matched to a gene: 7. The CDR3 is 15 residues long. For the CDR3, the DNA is TGCAGTGCTAAACTAGCGGGAGGGATCATGAATGAGCAGTTCTTC. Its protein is CSAKLAGGIMNEQFF.

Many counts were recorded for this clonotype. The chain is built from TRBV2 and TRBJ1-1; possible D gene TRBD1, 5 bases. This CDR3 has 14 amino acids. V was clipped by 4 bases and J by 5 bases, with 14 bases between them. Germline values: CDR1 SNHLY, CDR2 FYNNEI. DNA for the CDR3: TGTGCCAGCAGTGCTCTCCGCGGGGGGACTGAAGCTTTCTTT. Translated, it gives CASSALRGGTEAFF. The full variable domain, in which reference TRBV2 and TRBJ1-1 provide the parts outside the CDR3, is EPEVTQTPSHQVTQMGQEVILRCVPISNHLYFYWYRQILGQKVEFLVSFYNNEISEKSEIFDDQFSVERPDGSNFTLKIRSTKLEDSAMYFCASSALRGGTEAFFGQGTRLTVV.

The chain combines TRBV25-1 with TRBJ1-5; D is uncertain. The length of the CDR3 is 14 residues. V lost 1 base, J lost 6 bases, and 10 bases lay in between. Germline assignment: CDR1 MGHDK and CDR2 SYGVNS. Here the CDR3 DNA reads TGTGCCAGCAGTGAATCGTGGGGTTTTCAGCCCCAGCATTTT. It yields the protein CASSESWGFQPQHF.

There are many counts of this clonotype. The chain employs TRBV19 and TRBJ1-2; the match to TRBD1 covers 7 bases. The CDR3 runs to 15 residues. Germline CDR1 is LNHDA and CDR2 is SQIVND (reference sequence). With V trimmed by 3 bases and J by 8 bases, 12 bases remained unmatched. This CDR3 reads CASSMTRTGVGGYTF. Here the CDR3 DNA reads TGTGCCAGTAGTATGACCAGGACAGGAGTGGGGGGCTACACCTTC.